There are many counts of the clone carrying this T cell receptor (beta chain). Antigen: not known. According to the study, genomic DNA was the template for TCR beta VDJ and CDR3 profiling. TCRdb reprocessed the reads via MiXCR and lists one record per CDR3 protein. The data hold roughly 190,000 distinct CDR3 sequences, with just under 50% observed a single time. With 3 bases removed from V and 2 bases from J, the gap between germline ends came to 10 bases. Per germline, CDR1 SGHVS and CDR2 FQNEAQ. The CDR3 length is 14 residues. Sequencing was done on patients that had shown CD8+CD57+ cell expansion by flow cytometry. At the time of blood sampling, patients had not yet received any therapy. The sample belongs to a study of CD8+CD57+ T cells in acquired aplastic anemia. General study points: Researchers reported that CD8+ Simpson's diversity was not significantly different in patients versus controls.

The receptor was isolated from a human donor with aplastic anemia. This chain links TRBV7-8 with TRBJ1-2, with unresolved D. Sequences were obtained from sorted CD4+, CD8+, or CD8+CD57+ T cells (not recorded which) from PBMCs. The CDR3 reads CASSFGVLNYGYTF. CDR3 nucleotide sequence: TGTGCCAGCAGCTTTGGGGTACTCAACTATGGCTACACCTTC.